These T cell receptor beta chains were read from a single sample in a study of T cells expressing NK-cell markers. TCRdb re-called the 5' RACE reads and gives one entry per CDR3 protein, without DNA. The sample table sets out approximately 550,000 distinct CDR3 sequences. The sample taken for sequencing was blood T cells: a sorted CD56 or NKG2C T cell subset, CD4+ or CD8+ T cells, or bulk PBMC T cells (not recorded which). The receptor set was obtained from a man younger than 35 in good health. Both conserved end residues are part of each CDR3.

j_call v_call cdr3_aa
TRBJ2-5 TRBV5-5 CASSLVTWETQYF
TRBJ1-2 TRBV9 CASSATGYRGYTF
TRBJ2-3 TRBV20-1 CSATHLNPTDTQYF
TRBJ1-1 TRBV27 CASSSLIGRGRNTEAFF
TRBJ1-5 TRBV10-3 CAISDIRPNQPQHF
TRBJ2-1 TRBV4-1 CASSQPTGATYNEQFF
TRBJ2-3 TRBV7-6 CASRGSGGDTQYF
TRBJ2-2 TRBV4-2 CASSQDLTGTSPVGELFF
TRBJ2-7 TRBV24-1 CATSDPTGPYEQYF
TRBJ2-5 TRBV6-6 CASSYSISSPETQYF